This T cell receptor (beta chain) comes out of a study of blood T cells in healthy people across ages (dated by TCRdb to the mid-2010s). Broadly, across the study: Template switching captured roughly one uniquely barcoded TCR beta cDNA molecule per two T cells in model experiments. The donors were divided into four age groups: young (average around 17 years), middle-aged (around 41), aged (62) and long-lived (roughly 82). The study analyzed two additional independent replicas of 1 million unique cDNA reads from the same blood draw for two donors, one aged 18 to 30 and one aged 80 or older. The study measured age-related changes in TCR beta repertoire diversity using deep sequencing normalized with unique cDNA molecular identifiers. General study outcomes and caveats: The percentage of naive T cells measured by flow cytometry correlated strongly with observed TCR beta diversity. Because donor CMV infection status was unknown, age-related changes in expanded clonotypes were potentially confounded. Compared with the aged group, the long-lived group had more naive CD4+ T cells, fewer expanded clones and increased TCR diversity, a pattern suggesting age selection. Observed TCR beta diversity per million T cells fell roughly linearly with age, and a significant reduction was already apparent by age around 36. Estimates of total diversity based on one million sequenced T cells were considered lower bounds and underestimates. Bulk unsorted PBMC profiling prevented conclusive comparison of naive and antigen-experienced compartments.

This clonotype has a count of ten or more. Its cognate antigen has yet to be identified. No much larger clone is present one base from it, and per-base qualities are unavailable. Compared with germline, V lacks 4 bases and J lacks 4 bases; bases without a gene match: 3. CDR3 length: 14 amino acids, cysteine to phenylalanine. Of all the DNA, just the CDR3 is kept, 42 bases in frame from base 1. CDR1 and CDR2, per the germline V gene, are MNHEY and SVGAGI. Systemically healthy Caucasian individuals from Russia, 35 to 50 in total and aged roughly 6 to 95 years, were included as donors. Each donor gave around 9.9 milliliters of peripheral blood, collected into EDTA-treated Vacutainer tubes. Ficoll-Paque density-gradient centrifugation was used to isolate PBMCs, with at least 6 million obtained per sample. Total RNA was extracted from PBMCs with Trizol reagent, with at least 6 micrograms obtained per sample. For every donor, an aliquot of PBMCs went through flow cytometry to measure the percentages of naive CD45RAhigh/CD27high T cells.

The method was 5' RACE. The sequencer was an Illumina HiSeq 2500. A second about 7 to 12 cycle PCR used a sample-barcoded 5' primer and a J-beta primer mix. A unique molecular identifier was introduced onto each TCR beta cDNA molecule by a template-switch 5' adaptor carrying 12 random nucleotides. Each sample yielded at least 2.5 million CDR3-containing paired-end reads. First-strand cDNA was synthesized from all RNA with the Mint cDNA synthesis kit, primed by a TRBC-specific oligonucleotide. Following uracil-DNA glycosylase treatment, a first 18-cycle PCR with universal primers M1SS and BC2_uni_R was performed on all cDNA. The paper's processing steps were these. Each sample was normalized by randomly selecting 1 million high-quality reads, each carrying a distinct molecular identifier. Instead of being binned into consensus sequences, reads with shared molecular identifiers were discarded. MiTCR, with a Q25 quality threshold and the strictest error-elimination algorithm, was used for CDR3 identification, clonotype clustering and error correction. Lower-bound total TCR beta diversity was estimated with a nonparametric unseen species model using Euler transformation. Using fastp at Q25 and MiXCR, TCRdb reprocessed the public reads and kept productive beta chains. All rows with the same CDR3 protein become a single entry with the most common DNA and genes. For this entry, the V and J calls and clone size follow TCRdb and not the study's own pipeline. A total of almost 550,000 distinct CDR3 sequences appear in this sample, approximately 25% of them only once. The ten largest clones capture around 10% of the sample.

The same specimen was also included in a second study, on T cells of mothers and their children. The second investigation adds: The donors were nine systemically healthy Caucasian individuals, made up of three mothers and their six children. cDNA synthesis used all of the extracted RNA, with 1.5 ug of RNA in each 15 ul reaction. In the second PCR, sample barcodes and 2-4 random nucleotides were introduced via the M1S primer. Over 9.5 million TCR beta CDR3 reads were obtained for each mother, and millions of reads were obtained for each child. Thymic selection similarly shapes TCR recombination output in related and unrelated pairs, with minor effect from inherited differences. Normalized repertoire overlap in related mother-child pairs was always slightly higher than in unrelated mother-child pairs, but the difference was never significant. No persistent microchimeric T cell clones were found, with a detection sensitivity of 75 to 100 clones per million clonotypes. The study used deep NGS to compare TCR beta repertoires of mothers and children, seeking features distinguishing related mother-child pairs from unrelated individuals. Mothers averaged roughly 36 +/- 4 years of age and children averaged about 12 +/- 4 years. After adapters were ligated using NEBNext reagents, the libraries underwent 100+100 nt paired-end sequencing on an Illumina HiSeq 2000. To avoid cross-contamination, the mother libraries and the child libraries were prepared a month apart and sequenced in separate runs. Between 500,000 and 2,000,000 distinct TCR beta clonotypes were identified per donor. Naive TCR beta clonotypes were estimated from low-frequency clonotypes matched to each donor's FACS-determined naive share, without sorting.

The sequencing input was blood. The receptor comes from a boy aged 5-17 years in good health. The chain was built from TRBV6-5 and TRBJ1-2, and 10 junctional nucleotides match TRBD1. The CDR3: CASSFRDRGYGYTF. The bases read TGTGCCAGCAGTTTCCGGGACAGGGGCTATGGCTACACCTTC.